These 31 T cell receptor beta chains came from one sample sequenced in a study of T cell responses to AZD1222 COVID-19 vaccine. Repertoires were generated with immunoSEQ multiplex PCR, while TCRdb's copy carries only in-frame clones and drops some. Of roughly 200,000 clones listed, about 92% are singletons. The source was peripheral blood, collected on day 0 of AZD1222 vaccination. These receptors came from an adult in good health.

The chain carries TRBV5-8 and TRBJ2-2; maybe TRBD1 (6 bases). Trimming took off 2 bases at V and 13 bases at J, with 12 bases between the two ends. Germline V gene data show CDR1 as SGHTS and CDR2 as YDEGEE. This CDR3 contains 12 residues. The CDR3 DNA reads TGTGCCAGCAGCTTTTTGGGGGCACGGCTGTTTTTT. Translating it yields CASSFLGARLFF.

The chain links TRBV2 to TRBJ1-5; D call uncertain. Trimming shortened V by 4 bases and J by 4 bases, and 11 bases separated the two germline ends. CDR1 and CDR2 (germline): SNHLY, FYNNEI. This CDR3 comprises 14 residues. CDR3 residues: CASSASIANQPQHF. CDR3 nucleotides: TGTGCCAGCAGTGCGAGTATAGCGAATCAGCCCCAGCATTTT.

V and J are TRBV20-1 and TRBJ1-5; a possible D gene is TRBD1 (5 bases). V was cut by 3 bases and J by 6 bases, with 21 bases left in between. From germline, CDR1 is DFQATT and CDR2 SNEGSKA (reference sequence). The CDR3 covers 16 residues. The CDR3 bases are TGCAGTGCTAGTGGAGGTGGAGGCCAGGGAGGTCAGCCCCAGCATTTT. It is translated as CSASGGGGQGGQPQHF.

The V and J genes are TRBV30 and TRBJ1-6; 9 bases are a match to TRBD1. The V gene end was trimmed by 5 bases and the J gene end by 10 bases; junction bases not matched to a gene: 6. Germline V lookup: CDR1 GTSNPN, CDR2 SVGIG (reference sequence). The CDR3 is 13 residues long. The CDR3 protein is CAWGTGFRSPLHF. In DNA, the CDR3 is TGTGCCTGGGGGACAGGGTTCAGGTCACCCCTCCACTTT.

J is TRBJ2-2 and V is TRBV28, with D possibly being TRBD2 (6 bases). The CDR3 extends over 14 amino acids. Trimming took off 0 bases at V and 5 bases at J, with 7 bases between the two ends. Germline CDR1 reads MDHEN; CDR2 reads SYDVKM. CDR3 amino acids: CASSLWRDTGELFF. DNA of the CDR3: TGTGCCAGCAGTTTATGGCGGGATACCGGGGAGCTGTTTTTT.

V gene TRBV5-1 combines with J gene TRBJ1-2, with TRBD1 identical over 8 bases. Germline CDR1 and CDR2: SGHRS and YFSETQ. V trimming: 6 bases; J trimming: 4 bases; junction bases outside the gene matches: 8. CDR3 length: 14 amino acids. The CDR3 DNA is TGCGCCAGCAATTGGGACAGGAGTACCTATGGCTACACCTTC. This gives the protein CASNWDRSTYGYTF.

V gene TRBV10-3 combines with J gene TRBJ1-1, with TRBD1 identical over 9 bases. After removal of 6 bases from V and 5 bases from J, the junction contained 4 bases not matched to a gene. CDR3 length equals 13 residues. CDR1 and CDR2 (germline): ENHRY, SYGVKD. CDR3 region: CAIRTGGSTEAFF. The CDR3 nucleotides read TGTGCCATCAGGACAGGGGGATCAACTGAAGCTTTCTTT.

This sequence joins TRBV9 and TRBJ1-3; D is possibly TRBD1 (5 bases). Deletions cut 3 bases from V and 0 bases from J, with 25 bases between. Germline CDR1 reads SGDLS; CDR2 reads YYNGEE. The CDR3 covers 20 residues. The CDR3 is CASSERLGGRGPRSGNTIYF. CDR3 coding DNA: TGTGCCAGCAGCGAGAGGCTCGGGGGGAGGGGCCCTCGCTCTGGAAACACCATATATTTT.

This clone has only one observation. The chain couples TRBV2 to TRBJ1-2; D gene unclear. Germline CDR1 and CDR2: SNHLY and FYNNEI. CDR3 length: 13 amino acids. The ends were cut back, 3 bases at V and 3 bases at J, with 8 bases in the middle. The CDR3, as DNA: TGTGCCAGCAGTGACGGGGTGGACTATGGCTACACCTTC. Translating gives CASSDGVDYGYTF.

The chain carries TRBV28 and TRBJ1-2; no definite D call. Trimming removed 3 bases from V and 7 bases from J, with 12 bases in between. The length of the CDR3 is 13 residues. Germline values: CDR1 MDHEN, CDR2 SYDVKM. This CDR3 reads CASSFPLMGGYTF. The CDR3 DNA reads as TGTGCCAGCAGTTTCCCCCTTATGGGTGGCTACACCTTC.

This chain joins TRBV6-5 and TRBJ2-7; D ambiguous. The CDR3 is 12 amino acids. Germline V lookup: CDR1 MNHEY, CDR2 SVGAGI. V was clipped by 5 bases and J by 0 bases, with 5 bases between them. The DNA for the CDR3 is TGTGCCAGCAGTCAGAGCTCCTACGAGCAGTACTTC. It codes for CASSQSSYEQYF.

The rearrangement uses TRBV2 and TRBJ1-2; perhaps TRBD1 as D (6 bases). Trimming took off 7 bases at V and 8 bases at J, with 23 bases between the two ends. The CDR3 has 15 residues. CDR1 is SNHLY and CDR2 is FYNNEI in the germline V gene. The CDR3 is CASTGAGTWGGGYTF. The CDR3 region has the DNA TGTGCCAGCACTGGGGCCGGGACATGGGGTGGAGGCTACACCTTC.

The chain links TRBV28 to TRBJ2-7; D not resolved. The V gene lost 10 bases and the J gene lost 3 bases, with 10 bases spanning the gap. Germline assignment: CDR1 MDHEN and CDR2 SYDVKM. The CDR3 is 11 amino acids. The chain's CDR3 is CAISSDYEQYF. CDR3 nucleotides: TGTGCCATCTCTTCCGACTACGAGCAGTACTTC. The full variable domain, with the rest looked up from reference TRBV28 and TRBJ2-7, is DVKVTQSSRYLVKRTGEKVFLECVQDMDHENMFWYRQDPGLGLRLIYFSYDVKMKEKGDIPEGYSVSREKKERFSLILESASTNQTSMYLCAISSDYEQYFGPGTRLTVT.

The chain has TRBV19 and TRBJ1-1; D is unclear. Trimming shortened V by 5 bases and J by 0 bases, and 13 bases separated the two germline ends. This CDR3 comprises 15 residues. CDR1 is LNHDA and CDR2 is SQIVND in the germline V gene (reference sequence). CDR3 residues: CASSGGGSMNTEAFF. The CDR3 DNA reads TGTGCCAGTAGTGGCGGTGGGAGTATGAACACTGAAGCTTTCTTT.

DNA for the CDR3: TGCAGCGTTGTCCCCAGCACTGAAGCTTTCTTT. This gives the protein CSVVPSTEAFF. The rearrangement uses TRBV29-1 and TRBJ1-1; D gene unclear. The V end was cut by 4 bases, the J end by 4 bases, with 7 bases between. Germline V gene data show CDR1 as SQVTM and CDR2 as ANQGSEA. The CDR3 has 11 amino acids.

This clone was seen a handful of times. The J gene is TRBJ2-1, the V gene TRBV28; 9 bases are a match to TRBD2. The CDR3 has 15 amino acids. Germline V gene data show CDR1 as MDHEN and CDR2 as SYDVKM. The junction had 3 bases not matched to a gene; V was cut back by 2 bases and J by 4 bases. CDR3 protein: CASSLAGGLYNEQFF. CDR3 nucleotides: TGTGCCAGCAGTTTAGCGGGGGGGCTATACAATGAGCAGTTCTTC.

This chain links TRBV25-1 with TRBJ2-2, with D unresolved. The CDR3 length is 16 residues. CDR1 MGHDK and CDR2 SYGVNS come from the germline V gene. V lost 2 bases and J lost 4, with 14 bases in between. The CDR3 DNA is TGTGCCAGCAGTGAACGGATTGTGGCTAGCACCGGGGAGCTGTTTTTT. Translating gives CASSERIVASTGELFF.

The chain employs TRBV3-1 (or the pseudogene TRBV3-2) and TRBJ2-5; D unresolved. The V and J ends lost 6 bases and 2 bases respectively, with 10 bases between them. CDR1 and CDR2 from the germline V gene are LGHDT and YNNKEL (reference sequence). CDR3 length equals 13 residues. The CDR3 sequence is CASSSRKQETQYF. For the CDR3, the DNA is TGTGCCAGCAGTTCCAGGAAGCAAGAGACCCAGTACTTC.

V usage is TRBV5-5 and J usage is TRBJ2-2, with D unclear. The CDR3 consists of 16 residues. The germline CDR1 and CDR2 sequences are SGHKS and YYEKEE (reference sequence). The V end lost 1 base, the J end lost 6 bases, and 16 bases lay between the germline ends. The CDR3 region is CASSLLGRAFAGELFF. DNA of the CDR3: TGTGCCAGCAGCTTGTTGGGCAGAGCCTTCGCCGGGGAGCTGTTTTTT.

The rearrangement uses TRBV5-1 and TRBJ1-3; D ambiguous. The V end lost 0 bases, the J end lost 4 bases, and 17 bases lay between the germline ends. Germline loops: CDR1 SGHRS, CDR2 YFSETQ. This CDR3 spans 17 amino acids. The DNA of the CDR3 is TGCGCCAGCAGCTTGGGGGGAGCATGGAGGGCCGGAAACACCATATATTTT. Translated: CASSLGGAWRAGNTIYF.

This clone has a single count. The CDR3: CASSLQGVGTEAFF. The CDR3 DNA follows: TGTGCCAGCAGTCTACAGGGGGTAGGCACTGAAGCTTTCTTT. V and J are TRBV28 and TRBJ1-1, with 8 bases fitting TRBD1. J gave up 4 bases and V 5 bases, and 6 bases lay outside the gene matches. Germline assignment: CDR1 MDHEN and CDR2 SYDVKM. The CDR3 runs to 14 residues.

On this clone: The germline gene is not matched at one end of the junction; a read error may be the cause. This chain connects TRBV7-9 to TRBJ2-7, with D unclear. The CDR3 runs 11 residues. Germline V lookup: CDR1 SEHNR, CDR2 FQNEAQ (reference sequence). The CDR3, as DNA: TGTGCCAGCAGCGTAGCCTACGAGCAGTACTTC. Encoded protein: CASSVAYEQYF.

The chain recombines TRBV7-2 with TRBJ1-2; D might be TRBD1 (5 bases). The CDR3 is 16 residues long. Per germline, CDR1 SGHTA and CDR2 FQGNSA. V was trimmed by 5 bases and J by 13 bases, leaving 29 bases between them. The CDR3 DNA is TGTGCCAGCAGCCCCCAGCCCGAGGGGACCTATAGAGATACCACCTTC. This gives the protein CASSPQPEGTYRDTTF.

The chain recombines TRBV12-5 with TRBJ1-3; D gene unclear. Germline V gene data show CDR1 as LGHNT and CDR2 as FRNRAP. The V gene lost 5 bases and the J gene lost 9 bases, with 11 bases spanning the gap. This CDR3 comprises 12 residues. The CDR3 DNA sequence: TGTGCTAGTGGTAACGCCGGCGGCACCATATATTTT. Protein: CASGNAGGTIYF.

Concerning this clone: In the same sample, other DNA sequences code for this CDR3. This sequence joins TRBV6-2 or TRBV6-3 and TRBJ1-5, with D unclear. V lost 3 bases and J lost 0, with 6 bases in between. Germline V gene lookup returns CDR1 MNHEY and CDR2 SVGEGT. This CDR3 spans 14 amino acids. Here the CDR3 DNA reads TGTGCCAGCAGTTATTTGGATAGCAATCAGCCCCAGCATTTT. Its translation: CASSYLDSNQPQHF.

CDR3 loop: CASSPTGGRRVNVLTF. For the CDR3, the DNA is TGTGCCAGCAGTCCCACCGGGGGGAGGCGGGTTAACGTCCTGACTTTC. J is TRBJ2-6 and V is TRBV28, with 7 bases matching TRBD2. Germline V gives CDR1 MDHEN, CDR2 SYDVKM. CDR3 length: 16 amino acids. V gave up 5 bases and J gave up 10 bases; unmatched junction bases: 14.

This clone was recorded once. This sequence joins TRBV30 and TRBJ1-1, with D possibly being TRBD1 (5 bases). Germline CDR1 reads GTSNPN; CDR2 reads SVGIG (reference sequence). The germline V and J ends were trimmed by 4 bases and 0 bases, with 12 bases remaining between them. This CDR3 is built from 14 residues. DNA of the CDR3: TGTGCCTGGACGCCAGGGATGATGAACACTGAAGCTTTCTTT. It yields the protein CAWTPGMMNTEAFF.

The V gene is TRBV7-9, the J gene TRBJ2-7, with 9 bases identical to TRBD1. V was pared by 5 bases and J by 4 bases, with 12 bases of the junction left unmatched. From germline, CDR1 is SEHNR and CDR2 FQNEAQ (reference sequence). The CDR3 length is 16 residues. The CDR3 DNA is TGTGCCAGCAGCCGCCCCGACAGGGGGATTCCTTACGAGCAGTACTTC. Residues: CASSRPDRGIPYEQYF.

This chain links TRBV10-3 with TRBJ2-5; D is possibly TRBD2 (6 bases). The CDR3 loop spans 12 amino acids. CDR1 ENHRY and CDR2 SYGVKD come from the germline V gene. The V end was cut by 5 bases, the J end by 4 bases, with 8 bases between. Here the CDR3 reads CAISMGGETQYF. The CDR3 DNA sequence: TGTGCCATCAGTATGGGGGGAGAGACCCAGTACTTC.

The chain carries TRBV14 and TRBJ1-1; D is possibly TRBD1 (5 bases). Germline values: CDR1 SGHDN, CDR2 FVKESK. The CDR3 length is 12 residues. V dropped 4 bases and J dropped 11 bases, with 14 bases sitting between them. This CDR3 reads CASSPDSAKAFF. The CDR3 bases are TGTGCCAGCAGCCCCGACAGTGCCAAGGCTTTCTTT. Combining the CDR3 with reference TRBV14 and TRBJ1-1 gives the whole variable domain EAGVTQFPSHSVIEKGQTVTLRCDPISGHDNLYWYRRVMGKEIKFLLHFVKESKQDESGMPNNRFLAERTGGTYSTLKVQPAELEDSGVYFCASSPDSAKAFFGQGTRLTVV.

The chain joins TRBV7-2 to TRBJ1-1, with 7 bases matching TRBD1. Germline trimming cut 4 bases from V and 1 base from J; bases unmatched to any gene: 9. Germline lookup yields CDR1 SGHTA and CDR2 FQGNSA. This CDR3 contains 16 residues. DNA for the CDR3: TGTGCCAGCAGCTCAAAACAGGGGAGGCCGAACACTGAAGCTTTCTTT. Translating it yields CASSSKQGRPNTEAFF.